Presented here are 29 T cell receptor delta chains from one specimen sequenced in a study of gamma-delta T cells after stem cell transplantation. TCRdb reran clone calling via CATT on the RT-PCR reads. The sample consists of 3,200 or so delta-chain clones, around 5% of them appearing once. The sequenced material came from gamma-delta T cells. The receptors stem from a human donor. It is not recorded whose cells these are; they may come from a transplant donor.

This clone appeared a few times. A read error is the likely source, as a far larger clone sits one nucleotide away. At the DNA level, this CDR3 is encoded by other sequences in the same sample as well. J is TRDJ1 and V is TRDV2; 10 positions agree with TRDD3. CDR3 size: 18 residues. Germline V CDR1 and CDR2: GEAIGNYY, EKD. V lost 3 bases and J lost 2; bases outside the gene matches: 14. The CDR3 is CACDPAGGYGTRTDKLIF. CDR3 nucleotide sequence: TGTGCCTGTGACCCCGCAGGGGGATACGGGACAAGGACCGATAAACTCATCTTT.

This clone was seen more than once but under ten times. This DNA's translation differs at residue 14 from TCRdb's protein, which comes from a much larger clone; a read error is likely, and the protein shown is translated from the DNA. The rearrangement uses TRDV2 and TRDJ1, with 10 bases that match TRDD3. The V and J ends lost 0 bases and 3 bases, in that order; junction bases with no gene match: 15. The CDR3 loop spans 19 amino acids. Per germline, CDR1 GEAIGNYY and CDR2 EKD. The CDR3 sequence: CACDTVLGDPFPYADKLIF. The CDR3 DNA reads TGTGCCTGTGACACCGTACTGGGGGATCCGTTCCCGTACGCCGATAAACTCATCTTT.

On this clone: This DNA's translation differs at residue 16 from TCRdb's protein, which comes from a much larger clone; a read error is likely, and the protein shown is translated from the DNA. The chain recombines TRDV2 with TRDJ1, with TRDD3 identical over 12 bases. Per the germline V gene, CDR1 is GEAIGNYY and CDR2 is EKD. This CDR3 contains 18 residues. DNA for the CDR3: TGTGCCTGTGACACCTTAAACCTGGGGGATACGCAAACCGATAAACCCATCTTT. It yields the protein CACDTLNLGDTQTDKPIF.

This clone was picked up a small number of times. This chain links TRDV2 with TRDJ3; 7 nucleotides align to TRDD3. V gave up 2 bases and J gave up 0 bases; unmatched junction bases: 12. The CDR3 spans 20 residues. The germline V gene encodes CDR1 GEAIGNYY and CDR2 EKD. The CDR3 loop is CACDKLGNDTLSWDTRQMFF. CDR3 nucleotide sequence: TGTGCCTGTGACAAACTGGGGAATGATACTCTCTCCTGGGACACCCGACAGATGTTTTTC.

This clone was detected many times. This sequence is one base from a far larger clone and is likely a read error. The chain joins TRDV2 to TRDJ1, with a tentative D call TRDD3 (5 bases). Trimming took off 3 bases at V and 0 bases at J, with 19 bases between the two ends. The CDR3 extends over 17 amino acids. Germline CDR1 and CDR2: GEAIGNYY and EKD. The CDR3 protein is CACDAVGVGLYTDKLIF. The CDR3 DNA reads TGTGCCTGTGACGCCGTTGGGGTCGGATTATACACCGATAAACTCATCTTT.

The chain uses TRDV2 and TRDJ1, with TRDD3 identical over 8 bases. There are 17 residues in the CDR3. CDR1 is GEAIGNYY, CDR2 EKD, per germline. Germline trimming cut 2 bases from V and 0 bases from J; bases unmatched to any gene: 10. CDR3 DNA: TGTGCCTGTGACATACTGGGGGGCCCCAGGGACACCGATAAACTCATCTTT. Translated: CACDILGGPRDTDKLIF.

Comments on this clone: With only one base between it and a far larger clone, this is likely a read error. Within the sample, other DNA sequences also encode this same CDR3. The V and J genes are TRDV2 and TRDJ3; 8 bases align to TRDD3. The CDR3 consists of 20 residues. J was trimmed by 0 bases and V by 1 base; bases with no gene match: 10. Germline-derived CDR1 and CDR2 are GEAIGNYY and EKD. The DNA of the CDR3 is TGTGCCTGTGACACGACTGGGGGGTACTCGAGCTCCTGGGACACCCGACAGATGTTTTTC. This translates into CACDTTGGYSSSWDTRQMFF.

Regarding this clone: It differs at one base from a far larger clone, so likely a read error. Other DNA sequences in the same sample also yield this CDR3. The chain has TRDV2 and TRDJ3; 8 nucleotides match TRDD3. The junction had 20 bases not matched to a gene; V was cut back by 1 base and J by 4 bases. The CDR3 extends over 22 amino acids. The germline V gene encodes CDR1 GEAIGNYY and CDR2 EKD. The CDR3 sequence: CACDTVEYTGGAASWDTRQMFF. CDR3 bases: TGTGCCTGTGACACGGTTGAATATACTGGGGGTGCCGCGTCTTGGGACACCCGACAGATGTTTTTC.

To note about this clone: TCRdb attributes to this sequence the protein of a much larger clone, which differs from the DNA translation at residue 6; a read error is likely, and the protein displayed is translated from the DNA. V is TRDV2 and J is TRDJ1, with 7 bases aligning to TRDD3. Trimming at V came to 0 bases and at J to 0 bases, leaving 9 bases not matched to a gene. Per the germline V gene, CDR1 is GEAIGNYY and CDR2 is EKD. The CDR3 has 17 amino acids. The CDR3 coding sequence is TGTGCCTGTGACACCTTCGGGGATAGGGACTACACCGATAAACTCATCTTT. This encodes CACDTFGDRDYTDKLIF.

The table lists this clone with a few counts. This may be a read error: a much more frequent sequence differs by one nucleotide. The same CDR3 also results from other DNA sequences found in this sample. The chain links TRDV2 to TRDJ3, with a possible D match to TRDD3 (5 bases). There are 16 residues in the CDR3. The germline CDR1 and CDR2 sequences are GEAIGNYY and EKD. DNA of the CDR3: TGTGCCTGTGACACCTTGGAGCCCTGGGATACCCGACAGATGTTTTTC. As protein: CACDTLEPWDTRQMFF.

About this clone: A far larger clone is off by one base, so a read error is likely. In the same sample, other DNA sequences code for this CDR3. The rearrangement joins TRDV2 to TRDJ1; D is uncertain. The length of the CDR3 is 14 residues. CDR1 is GEAIGNYY, CDR2 EKD, per germline. CDR3 sequence reads: CACDPLGYTDKLIF. CDR3 nucleotides: TGTGCCTGTGACCCTCTAGGTTACACCGATAAGCTCATCTTT.

This clone showed up just a few times. A far larger clone is one nucleotide away, so this likely arose from a read error. At the DNA level, this CDR3 is encoded by other sequences in the same sample as well. The chain links TRDV2 to TRDJ3, with TRDD3 identical over 8 bases. Unmatched junction bases numbered 6, after V lost 0 bases and J lost 0 bases. Looked up from germline, CDR1 is GEAIGNYY and CDR2 is EKD. This CDR3 region has 19 residues. For the CDR3, the DNA is TGTGCCTGTGACACCGTAGGGGATACTAGCTCCTGGGACACCCGACAGATGTTTTTC. Translating gives CACDTVGDTSSWDTRQMFF.

This clone has more than one count but fewer than ten. A single base is all that separates this from a far larger clone, so a read error is likely. Other DNA sequences in this sample translate to the same CDR3. The chain combines TRDV2 with TRDJ3; weak D call: TRDD3 (6 bases). The CDR3 contains 18 residues. Germline CDR1 reads GEAIGNYY; CDR2 reads EKD. The V end lost 2 bases, the J end lost 2 bases, and 15 bases lay between the germline ends. CDR3 amino acids: CACDILGDSTWDTRQMFF. The CDR3 nucleotides are TGTGCCTGTGACATACTGGGAGATAGTACCTGGGACACCCGACAGATGTTTTTC.

This clone has just a few counts. It differs at one base from a far larger clone, so likely a read error. The V gene is TRDV2, the J gene TRDJ1, with a tentative D call TRDD3 (6 bases). Germline V gene lookup returns CDR1 GEAIGNYY and CDR2 EKD. The CDR3 totals 14 residues. CDR3 bases: TGTGCCTGTGGCACCGTGGGGGGGTCAGGTGAACTCATCTTT. Protein product: CACGTVGGSGELIF.

This clone was observed a few times. The junction and the germline gene differ at one end; a read error may be behind it. Other DNA sequences of this sample code for an identical CDR3. This chain connects TRDV2 to TRDJ1; 13 bases fit TRDD3. This CDR3 comprises 18 residues. Per the germline V gene, CDR1 is GEAIGNYY and CDR2 is EKD. CDR3 in amino acids: CACDKLLGDTSGSNKLIF. As DNA, the CDR3 is TGTGCCTGCGACAAATTACTGGGGGATACGTCAGGATCGAATAAACTCATCTTT.

Details on this clone: TCRdb lists the protein of a much larger clone for this DNA, which differs at residue 5, so this is likely a read error; the protein given here is translated from the DNA itself. The CDR3 spells CACDAVGDTPGLFSWDTRQMFF. The DNA of the CDR3 is TGTGCCTGTGACGCCGTGGGGGATACGCCAGGGCTCTTCTCCTGGGACACCCGACAGATGTTTTTC. This chain joins TRDV2 and TRDJ3, with 11 bases aligning to TRDD3. With 3 bases clipped from V and 0 bases from J, the junction kept 15 bases outside the gene matches. Germline loops: CDR1 GEAIGNYY, CDR2 EKD. This CDR3 contains 22 residues.

This rearrangement joins TRDV2 to TRDJ1, with 12 bases aligning to TRDD3. The CDR3 spans 19 residues. Germline-derived CDR1 and CDR2 are GEAIGNYY and EKD. V shed 0 bases, J shed 8 bases, and the junction held 18 bases outside the gene matches. The CDR3 loop is CACDTLNLGDTPAGKKLIF. CDR3 nucleotides: TGTGCCTGTGACACCTTAAACCTGGGGGATACGCCAGCCGGAAAAAAACTCATCTTT.

As for this clone: It differs at one base from a far larger clone, so likely a read error. The same CDR3 is also encoded by other DNA sequences in this sample. The chain couples TRDV2 to TRDJ1; D is possibly TRDD3 (5 bases). This CDR3 spans 15 amino acids. V lost 7 bases to trimming and J lost 0 bases, with 17 bases between them. Germline loops: CDR1 GEAIGNYY, CDR2 EKD. In DNA form, the CDR3 reads TGTGCCTGCGACCCCGTGGGGTACAACACCGATAAACTCATCTTT. It yields the protein CACDPVGYNTDKLIF.

This clone was seen more than once but under ten times. A far larger clone is only one base removed, so a read error is likely. Other nucleotide sequences from this sample produce the same CDR3. The chain uses TRDV2 and TRDJ3; TRDD3 aligns across 9 bases. The V and J ends lost 1 base and 2 bases, in that order; junction bases with no gene match: 14. Germline lookup yields CDR1 GEAIGNYY and CDR2 EKD. This CDR3 region has 21 residues. The CDR3 nucleotides are TGTGCCTGTGACACAGTAGGGGGATACCCCAGCACCACCTGGGACACCCGACAGATGTTTTTC. Translated, it gives CACDTVGGYPSTTWDTRQMFF.

For this clone: The amino acid sequence in TCRdb belongs to a much larger clone and departs from this DNA's translation at residue 15, likely a sequencing read error; the sequence shown is translated from the DNA. The J gene is TRDJ1, the V gene TRDV2; D perhaps matches TRDD3 (6 bases). From germline, CDR1 is GEAIGNYY and CDR2 EKD. Trimming took off 1 base at V and 7 bases at J, with 30 bases between the two ends. There are 19 residues in the CDR3. CDR3 amino acids: CACDTLLPTRGSRPGKLIF. In DNA form, the CDR3 reads TGTGCCTGTGACACTCTGCTTCCAACCCGGGGATCTCGTCCCGGTAAACTCATCTTT.

As for this clone: The TCRdb protein comes from a much larger clone and disagrees with this DNA's translation at residue 12, likely due to a read error; the protein given here is derived from the DNA. V and J are TRDV2 and TRDJ1; TRDD3 aligns across 10 bases. The CDR3 has 16 residues. CDR1 is GEAIGNYY and CDR2 is EKD in the germline V gene. The CDR3 region is CACDALLGDPTVKLIF. CDR3 bases: TGTGCCTGTGACGCCTTACTGGGGGATCCCACCGTTAAACTCATCTTT.

On this clone: This sequence is one base from a far larger clone and is likely a read error. Distinct nucleotide sequences in the sample also encode this CDR3. V is TRDV2 and J is TRDJ1; TRDD3 matches at 9 bases. CDR1 and CDR2 (germline): GEAIGNYY, EKD. The CDR3 covers 20 residues. After removal of 1 base from V and 0 bases from J, the junction contained 17 bases not matched to a gene. CDR3 sequence (DNA): TGTGCCTGTGACACGGTGGTACTGGGGGACCCCCGACCCTACACCGATAAACTCATCTTT. Encoded protein: CACDTVVLGDPRPYTDKLIF.

As regards this clone: This DNA translates differently at residue 10 from the TCRdb protein, which is that of a much larger clone; a read error is likely, and the protein shown is the DNA's own translation. The rearrangement links TRDV2 to TRDJ1; the D gene is possibly TRDD3 (5 bases). The CDR3 covers 19 residues. The germline gives CDR1 GEAIGNYY, CDR2 EKD. V shed 0 bases and J shed 2 bases, with 24 bases lying between them. The CDR3 is CACDTVHRLEDIVTDKLIF. DNA for the CDR3: TGTGCCTGTGACACCGTCCATCGTCTGGAGGATATTGTAACCGATAAACTCATCTTT.

This clone was detected ten times or more. A read error is the likely source, as a far larger clone sits one nucleotide away. The rearrangement uses TRDV2 and TRDJ1; D perhaps matches TRDD3 (6 bases). CDR3 length equals 17 residues. Looked up from germline, CDR1 is GEAIGNYY and CDR2 is EKD. Trimming cost V 2 bases and J 2 bases, with 20 bases left between them. The chain's CDR3 is CACDKVGAPVATDKLIF. CDR3 sequence (DNA): TGTGCCTGTGACAAAGTGGGGGCTCCAGTTGCGACCGATAAACTCATCTTT.

Concerning this clone itself: The same CDR3 arises from other DNA sequences in this sample as well. The V and J genes are TRDV2 and TRDJ1, with 10 bases that match TRDD3. Germline values: CDR1 GEAIGNYY, CDR2 EKD. V was pared by 0 bases and J by 0 bases, with 24 bases of the junction left unmatched. The CDR3 has 23 amino acids. The CDR3 is CACDTLGVLQAEYTGGYTDKLIF. CDR3 DNA: TGTGCCTGTGACACCCTAGGGGTCTTACAGGCCGAATATACTGGGGGATACACCGATAAACTCATCTTT.

This clone was seen a handful of times. This probably arose from a read error, given a far larger clone one base away. In the same sample, other DNA sequences code for this CDR3. This sequence joins TRDV2 and TRDJ1, with D perhaps TRDD3 (6 bases). Germline lookup yields CDR1 GEAIGNYY and CDR2 EKD. The CDR3 runs to 16 residues. The CDR3 region is CACDFVGDDNTDKLIF. The CDR3 bases are TGTGCCTGTGACTTTGTAGGGGATGATAACACCGATAAACTCATCTTC.

Concerning this clone itself: TCRdb's protein, taken from a much larger clone, differs from this DNA's translation at residue 4, likely owing to a read error; the protein displayed comes from the DNA. The rearrangement links TRDV2 to TRDJ1; 8 bases fit TRDD3. This CDR3 contains 15 residues. The junction had 10 bases not matched to a gene; V was cut back by 7 bases and J by 1 base. Germline assignment: CDR1 GEAIGNYY and CDR2 EKD. CDR3 DNA: TGTGCCTGCTCCGTACTGGGGGTCGCCACCGATAAACTCATCTTT. Amino acids: CACSVLGVATDKLIF.

Remarks on this clone: Other DNA sequences in the same sample also yield this CDR3. This rearrangement joins TRDV2 to TRDJ1, with 8 bases fitting TRDD3. Trimming took 1 base from V and 0 from J; bases not matched to a gene: 9. Germline-derived CDR1 and CDR2 are GEAIGNYY and EKD. The CDR3 covers 17 residues. CDR3 amino acids: CACDTLTGGSYTDKLIF. CDR3 coding DNA: TGTGCCTGTGACACGCTGACTGGGGGTTCGTACACCGATAAACTCATCTTT.

This clone turned up a few times. A read error is likely here: a far larger clone is one base away. This sample also contains other DNA sequences that code for the same CDR3. CDR3 region: CACDIIGGSDKLIF. CDR3 sequence (DNA): TGCGCCTGTGACATAATTGGGGGATCCGATAAACTCATCTTT. The chain carries TRDV2 and TRDJ1; 8 bases are shared with TRDD3. This CDR3 contains 14 residues. Germline CDR1 is GEAIGNYY and CDR2 is EKD.